These 10 T cell receptor beta chains were sequenced from one sample in a study of T-cell memory formation after mild COVID-19. MiXCR, applied by TCRdb to the 5' RACE reads, yields one record per CDR3 protein. The sample yields approximately 260,000 distinct CDR3 sequences, roughly 15% seen once. The sample taken for sequencing was PBMCs or a T cell subset sorted from them (not recorded which). All receptors come from a man younger than 35 who had mild COVID-19 (a few samples of this study predate the infection). Cell type and time point are not known.

This clonotype was counted between two and nine times. This chain links TRBV11-2 with TRBJ1-5, with 7 positions matching TRBD1. This CDR3 spans 14 amino acids. Germline-derived CDR1 and CDR2 are SGHAT and FQNNGV. V was clipped by 2 bases and J by 7 bases; unmatched bases: 5. In DNA form, the CDR3 reads TGTGCCAGCAGCTTAATGTCAGGGGGACAGCCCCAGCATTTT. It yields the protein CASSLMSGGQPQHF.

This clonotype was counted only a few times. The chain has TRBV6-1 and TRBJ2-2, with D possibly TRBD2 on 7 matching bases. Trimming shortened V by 7 bases and J by 5 bases, and 26 bases separated the two germline ends. There are 18 residues in the CDR3. CDR1 and CDR2 from the germline V gene are MNHNS and SASEGT. The CDR3 region has the DNA TGTGCCAGCATACCCCCCCAGGGGCGGGCGCGGGAGACCGGGGAGCTGTTTTTT. Translated: CASIPPQGRARETGELFF.

This clonotype was observed a few times. The chain joins TRBV7-2 to TRBJ1-5; D may be TRBD1 (6 bases). Germline values: CDR1 SGHTA, CDR2 FQGNSA. There are 13 residues in the CDR3. V was cut by 6 bases and J by 8 bases, with 14 bases left in between. CDR3 loop: CASSRRGAEPQHF. The CDR3 coding sequence is TGTGCCAGCAGTCGCAGGGGCGCGGAGCCCCAGCATTTT.

This chain connects TRBV6-1 to TRBJ2-1; D might be TRBD1 or TRBD2, each matching 6 bases. The CDR3 is made up of 13 amino acids. The germline V and J ends were trimmed by 7 bases and 10 bases, with 17 bases remaining between them. Germline V gene sequence: CDR1 MNHNS, CDR2 SASEGT. In DNA, the CDR3 is TGTGCCAGCACTCTTAGGGGGGCCGGAGAGCAGTTCTTC. Its protein product is CASTLRGAGEQFF.

The V call is TRBV9, the J call TRBJ2-7; D is perhaps TRBD1 (5 bases). Per germline, CDR1 SGDLS and CDR2 YYNGEE. The ends were cut back, 0 bases at V and 5 bases at J, with 24 bases in the middle. This CDR3 contains 18 residues. The CDR3 DNA sequence: TGTGCCAGCAGCGTAGATGGTGGTTTGACAGAAGCTCTGCACGAGCAGTACTTC. Protein sequence: CASSVDGGLTEALHEQYF. The complete variable domain, with remaining parts taken from reference TRBV9 and TRBJ2-7, reads DSGVTQTPKHLITATGQRVTLRCSPRSGDLSVYWYQQSLDQGLQFLIQYYNGEERAKGNILERFSAQQFPDLHSELNLSSLELGDSALYFCASSVDGGLTEALHEQYFGPGTRLTVT.

The V call is TRBV7-2, the J call TRBJ1-4; the D is unclear. CDR1 and CDR2 (germline): SGHTA, FQGNSA. V was cut by 6 bases and J by 13 bases, with 21 bases left in between. The CDR3 is 14 residues long. CDR3 nucleotide sequence: TGTGCCAGCAGGAGACAAGCTTTAATGAAAAGACTGTTTTTT. Protein product: CASRRQALMKRLFF.

The chain has TRBV5-1 and TRBJ1-2, with D uncertain. This CDR3 is 14 amino acids long. CDR1 SGHRS and CDR2 YFSETQ come from the germline V gene. V was trimmed by 6 bases and J by 0 bases, leaving 12 bases between them. CDR3 region: CASTLGGSNYGYTF. In DNA form, the CDR3 reads TGCGCCAGCACTCTCGGCGGATCTAACTATGGCTACACCTTC.

This clonotype was counted between two and nine times. The rearrangement joins TRBV29-1 to TRBJ1-1, with a weak D call TRBD1 (6 bases). V lost 7 bases and J lost 3, with 15 bases in between. The germline CDR1 and CDR2 sequences are SQVTM and ANQGSEA. CDR3 length: 13 amino acids. The DNA of the CDR3 is TGCAGCGCTTACAGGGTTAGTGACACTGAAGCTTTCTTT. Translated, it gives CSAYRVSDTEAFF.

The genes are TRBV11-3 and TRBJ2-2; weak D call: TRBD2 (6 bases). Germline lookup yields CDR1 SGHNT and CDR2 YENEEA. V gave up 3 bases and J gave up 7 bases, with 15 bases separating them. The CDR3 loop spans 15 amino acids. The CDR3 DNA reads TGTGCCAGCAGCTTGGACGGACCGCGGGGCGGGGAGCTGTTTTTT. Translated, it gives CASSLDGPRGGELFF.

This clonotype was picked up a small number of times. V usage is TRBV11-2 and J usage is TRBJ2-7, with unresolved D. V gave up 0 bases and J gave up 4 bases, with 7 bases separating them. Germline CDR1 and CDR2: SGHAT and FQNNGV. The CDR3 loop spans 13 amino acids. For the CDR3, the DNA is TGTGCCAGCAGCTTAGATCGAGGTTACGAGCAGTACGTC. As protein: CASSLDRGYEQYV.